The 4 T cell receptor beta chains in this list originate from one sample, sequenced in a study of cytomegalovirus exposure and HLA in healthy donors. In the PCR, 60 Vbeta and 13 Jbeta primers were used. Only in-frame clones appear in the TCRdb table, and some are missing; sequencing was by immunoSEQ multiplex PCR. This table holds approximately 100,000 clones, approximately 73% found once. The sequenced material came from PBMCs. The receptor source for this set is a woman in her 50s in good health and CMV-seropositive.

The gene calls are TRBV7-3 and TRBJ2-7; TRBD1 is a possible D gene (6 bases). The CDR3 has 13 residues. Germline V gene sequence: CDR1 SGHTA, CDR2 FQGTGA. Trimming shortened V by 4 bases and J by 3 bases, and 10 bases separated the two germline ends. The DNA for the CDR3 is TGTGCCAGCAGCTCTCAACAGGGCTACGAGCAGTACTTC. Its translation is CASSSQQGYEQYF.

The gene calls are TRBV7-9 and TRBJ1-1; tentatively, D is TRBD1 (5 bases). Germline V gene sequence: CDR1 SEHNR, CDR2 FQNEAQ (reference sequence). With 2 bases removed from V and 1 base from J, the gap between germline ends came to 11 bases. This CDR3 is 15 amino acids long. The CDR3 DNA reads TGTGCCAGCAGCTTACATACCGGACAGAACACTGAAGCTTTCTTT. Translated, it gives CASSLHTGQNTEAFF.

This clone was detected only once. J is TRBJ1-1 and V is TRBV6-1, with a tentative D call TRBD1 (5 bases). This CDR3 spans 14 amino acids. The V gene's germline CDR1 is MNHNS and CDR2 SASEGT. V was trimmed by 6 bases and J by 1 base, leaving 12 bases between them. CDR3 residues: CASSQGVGNTEAFF. CDR3 bases: TGTGCCAGCAGCCAGGGCGTCGGGAACACTGAAGCTTTCTTT.

There are a few counts of this clone. The chain combines TRBV5-6 with TRBJ2-5; weak D call: TRBD1 (6 bases). The V end was cut by 2 bases, the J end by 4 bases, with 24 bases between. The CDR3 consists of 18 residues. Germline-derived CDR1 and CDR2 are SGHDT and YYEEEE. In DNA, the CDR3 is TGTGCCAGCAGCTTCGCAGGGGCTCAAGCTGGGGTGGGAGAGACCCAGTACTTC. This codes for CASSFAGAQAGVGETQYF.